This T cell receptor beta chain was retrieved from a study of regulatory T cells in long-lasting Graves disease (dated by TCRdb to about 2021). Concerning the study at large: In the newly diagnosed Graves' disease group, patients had been taking antithyroid drugs for less than 3 months. The study was registered as a clinical trial and conducted in China. Persistent Graves' disease patients were compared with newly diagnosed Graves' disease patients by peripheral blood TCR sequencing and RNA sequencing. A total of about 33 samples underwent TCR sequencing, from around 13 patients with persistent Graves' disease and roughly 20 patients with newly diagnosed Graves' disease.

In its sample, this clonotype was seen many times. There is no known antigen for this receptor. No much larger clone exists at a distance of one base, and base qualities are not known. The library was produced with multiplex PCR. The listed sequencing device is Illumina HiSeq 4000. CDR3 regions were amplified by Arm-PCR with iRepertoire HTBI primers to construct TCR beta libraries. Before sequencing, the PCR products went through gel purification. In the source study's methods: Gene usage analysis of CDR3 amino acid clonotypes used the roughly 62 TRBV and 14 TRBJ segments found across samples. Filtered high-quality paired reads were merged into contigs using COPE and FqMerger. BLAST was used to align contigs to IMGT TRBV, TRBD and TRBJ reference genes, with CDR3 defined following IMGT. Highly expanded clones were defined as clonotypes with a frequency above 0.1%. Repertoire diversity was measured by Shannon entropy, and V-J evenness by the Gini coefficient. A clonotype found in more than one individual was treated as public. TCRdb ran its own pipeline on the public reads, namely fastp trimming at Q25 and MiXCR clone calling, and kept in-frame beta chains. Identical CDR3 proteins give one entry, which carries the most common genes and DNA. TCRdb, not the original authors, processed these V and J calls. Within this sample are around 500,000 distinct CDR3 sequences, with approximately 12% of them counted one time only. 10% of the sample rests with the top ten.

In light of the paper, this sample's time point label describes: newly diagnosed GD, antithyroid drugs for less than 3 months. For both TCR sequencing and RNA sequencing, RNA was extracted from PBMCs using TRIzol. The diagnosis of Graves' disease was made according to American Thyroid Association guidelines. Recruitment of patients was carried out at an endocrinology department in Xi'an, China. From each patient, around 9.3 milliliters of peripheral blood was collected into an EDTA anticoagulant tube. Ficoll Paque Plus density gradient separation was used to isolate PBMCs, and no further T cell sorting was performed. An Agilent 2100 Bioanalyzer and agarose gel were used to check RNA quality, and a NanoDrop 2000 was used to measure RNA concentration. Overall study results and their limits: Persistent Graves' disease patients showed lower TCR Shannon entropy and fewer highly expanded clones than newly diagnosed patients, suggesting clonal expansion. The small sample size was acknowledged by the authors as a limitation that may reduce accuracy. A larger number of public clonotypes was shared among persistent patients (approximately 3,000) than among newly diagnosed patients (roughly 930). Because the primary lesion, thyroid tissue, could not be accessed, the study looked at peripheral blood alone. Sequencing and analysis were restricted to the TCR beta chain.

The data were also submitted as part of a second study, on T cells in Graves' hyperthyroidism and ophthalmopathy. The second publication reports: Graves' hyperthyroidism was defined as stable when no progression to ophthalmopathy occurred over 18 months of follow-up. Hyperthyroidism patients were newly diagnosed, had a disease duration of under 2 months, and were aged 18 to 65 years. The study excluded patients with uncontrolled infections, other autoimmune diseases, pregnancy or lactation. Diagnoses were established on the basis of clinical symptoms, serum thyroxine and TRAb, thyroid ultrasound, and orbital computed tomography. For the first round of RT-PCR on the TCR CDR3, the HTBI primer set was used together with the Qiagen OneStep RT-PCR kit. Blood samples also contained most of the expanded thyroid clonotypes (frequency above 0.001), which suggests that blood repertoires may reflect thyroid immune responses. In cross-validation, a model built on a 13 V-J signature told ophthalmopathy apart from stable hyperthyroidism with approximately 91% sensitivity and about 81% specificity, and in testing the same model reached 80%/75%. In validation, the model predicted progression to ophthalmopathy a median of approximately 6.6 months before onset, with roughly 70% sensitivity and roughly 77% specificity. To identify distinguishing TCR V-J signatures, a discovery cohort of around 100 patients was used, comprising 40 to 45 with Graves' ophthalmopathy and some 60 with stable Graves' hyperthyroidism. An independent validation cohort of around 19 hyperthyroidism patients and approximately 15 patients who later progressed to ophthalmopathy tested prospective prediction of ophthalmopathy. The approximately 95 discovery patients were divided at random into training and test sets in a 7:3 ratio. The study also compared thyroid tissue and blood T-cell repertoires from 5 to 7 Graves' hyperthyroidism patients. Following sampling, methimazole starting at 30 mg daily was given to hyperthyroidism patients, and high-dose intravenous methylprednisolone was given to ophthalmopathy patients. A second multiplex PCR round built the libraries, followed by size selection and purification. Libraries were sequenced paired-end with 100 bp reads on an Illumina HiSeq2000. SOAPnuke was used to process the raw data, removing reads that contained adapters or uncalled bases, had a mean Phred below 15, or lacked an exact match to the constant primer or identifier. High-quality paired reads were merged using COPE v1.2.5, and each unique nucleotide sequence was defined as a clonotype. MiTCR v1.1 was used to align clonotypes to the IMGT TRBV, TRBD and TRBJ reference segments. The analysis was restricted to V-J combinations with a frequency above 0.0001, which together covered roughly 99% of the repertoires. A TCS score was defined as the ratio between F50 (clonal expansion) and ExV (chaos), using BLOSUM62-based TCRdist between CDR3 peptides within each V-J. Welch's t-statistics and random forest reduced fewer than 600 V-J features to roughly 13, which were used in a naive Bayes classifier (R e1071). Sample size was not statistically predetermined, and blinding of investigators to group allocation was not performed. The paper reports TCR Vbeta CDR3 sequencing of 130 to 150 peripheral blood samples: around 41 ophthalmopathy, fewer than 80 hyperthyroidism and around 17 progressor patients.

The clonotype was recovered from a man aged 25-45 years with Graves disease. Donor details come from another sample of the same person, matched by shared clones. The material sequenced was peripheral blood mononuclear cells (PBMCs), taken at new diagnosis, from a patient treated with antithyroid drugs.

CDR3 protein: CASSRDRVLHEQYF. The DNA sequence is TGCGCCAGCAGTCGGGACAGGGTTTTACACGAGCAGTACTTC. The chain employs TRBV5-1 and TRBJ2-7; 9 bases in the junction line up with TRBD1. The CDR3 numbers 14 residues from cysteine through phenylalanine. Only the CDR3 portion is preserved as DNA: 42 bases, with reading frame beginning at the first base. Trimmed from V: 5 bases; trimmed from J: 5 bases; junction bases lacking a gene match: 8. As encoded in the germline V gene, CDR1 is SGHRS while CDR2 is YFSETQ.